This T cell receptor beta chain originates from a study of T cell responses to AZD1222 COVID-19 vaccine (dated by TCRdb to the early 2020s). Regarding the complete study: Because spike-specific TCR depth and breadth did not differ between the two schedules, AZD1222 recipients who got a second dose at roughly 4 weeks were pooled with those who got a second dose at roughly 12 weeks. A total of 233 trial participants underwent TCR sequencing, of whom around 200 received two doses of AZD1222 and about 25 received two doses of the MenACWY control vaccine. Trial participants were enrolled by age into 18-55, 56-69 and 70-plus year subgroups, with around 150, 28 and 57 TCR-sequenced participants respectively.

From the cysteine up to the phenylalanine, the CDR3 has a length of 15 residues. The kept DNA is CDR3 alone, 45 bases in frame from the first base. Sequences MDHEN (CDR1) and SYDVKM (CDR2) are obtained from the germline V gene. Here V drops 5 bases and J drops 2 bases, and the junction holds 8 bases not matched to any gene. This clone was picked up a small number of times. Its antigen is not yet known. Base-call qualities are not available, and no considerably larger clone is one nucleotide away. The study at large found these results: The vaccine-associated CD4 TCRs covered the entire spike protein, and the dominant responses fell in regions 160-218 and 743-854. Reportedly, close to half of the unique spike-specific TCRs recognized epitopes lying outside the regions that are mutated in the B.1.351 and B.1.1.7 variants. After two AZD1222 doses, spike-specific TCR breadth and depth were significantly higher than at day 0 and than in MenACWY recipients. Only six AZD1222 recipients were SARS-CoV-2 seropositive at baseline, limiting conclusions about previously exposed vaccinees. Because no samples from the day 14 peak response were available, repertoires could be characterized only after the peak T cell response. In the small 56-69-year group, the increase in depth fell short of significance, most likely because of low power. Participants were mostly white British, with more females than males. The authors suggested clonal diversity may have been underestimated.

In light of the paper, this sample's time point label describes: baseline before first vaccination. Vaccinee samples were obtained from the UK trials COV001 and COV002, which included a single-blind randomized controlled phase 2/3 trial of AZD1222 (ChAdOx1 nCoV-19) in healthy adults. For TCRbeta chain sequencing, PBMC samples from trial participants were taken at day 0 and at day 28 after the second dose. The CDR3 regions of human TCRbeta chains were subjected to immunosequencing. In the source study's methods: TCRs in the repertoires were compared against a reference library of SARS-CoV-2-specific TCRs that had been generated with the MIRA antigen-specificity platform. Breadth was defined as the fraction of unique TCRs that were SARS-CoV-2-associated. Depth was defined as the fraction of total T cells that were SARS-CoV-2-associated. Each spike-specific TCR was assigned to its reactive spike region and to a CD4 or CD8 class using the MIRA data. Log10-transformed breadth and depth values were compared by one-way ANOVA with Sidak's multiple comparisons tests. Not all clones reach the TCRdb copy of this immuneACCESS table, which keeps in-frame sequences only. Checked studies attribute under half of the gap to unresolved V genes and leave the rest unexplained. The V and J calls and clone size were taken over from that table, and D and trimming were inferred from the DNA. For this sample the table gives approximately 150,000 clones, of which about 91% were detected only once. Roughly 2% of the sample is held by the ten biggest clonotypes.

Recombination linked TRBV28 to TRBJ1-1, with 7 central nucleotides matching TRBD1. This sequence originates from an adult in good health. The sample was peripheral blood, taken on day 0 of AZD1222 vaccination. The CDR3 region: CASSPGGAINTEAFF. The DNA sequence follows: TGTGCCAGCAGTCCAGGGGGGGCTATCAACACTGAAGCTTTCTTT.